These T cell receptor beta chains were read from a single sample in a study of sequential checkpoint blockade in melanoma. Sequencing used immunoSEQ multiplex PCR; TCRdb keeps in-frame clones, though not all of them. The sample has about 9,900 clones, approximately 56% seen once. Sequencing was performed on CD8+ T cells sorted from blood (inferred from file names), taken from a patient given nivolumab and ipilimumab in sequence. The receptor set was obtained from a human donor with melanoma. Each CDR3 is given with its conserved first and last residue. D genes are given only for firm matches. Size tells how often a clone was seen (once, few, many) or the class of an expanded clone, and some rows leave it out.

clone_size: once
j_call: TRBJ2-7
v_call: TRBV4-1
d_call: -
cdr3_aa: CASSQGDTYEQYF
cdr3_nt: TGCGCCAGCAGCCAAGGGGACACCTACGAGCAGTACTTC

clone_size: few
j_call: TRBJ2-2
v_call: TRBV7-9
d_call: TRBD2
cdr3_aa: CASSPPVGGGRTGELFF
cdr3_nt: TGTGCCAGCAGCCCCCCCGTGGGGGGAGGGAGGACCGGGGAGCTGTTTTTT

clone_size: -
j_call: TRBJ2-3
v_call: TRBV7-2
d_call: TRBD2
cdr3_aa: CASSLNGGGAVADTQYF
cdr3_nt: TGTGCCAGCAGCTTAAATGGCGGGGGGGCAGTGGCAGATACGCAGTATTTT

clone_size: -
j_call: TRBJ1-1
v_call: TRBV7-9
d_call: -
cdr3_aa: CASSPYGVNTEAFF
cdr3_nt: TGTGCCAGCAGCCCTTACGGAGTCAACACTGAAGCTTTCTTT

clone_size: -
j_call: TRBJ2-7
v_call: TRBV27
d_call: TRBD1
cdr3_aa: CASSLLSDRGYGQYF
cdr3_nt: TGTGCCAGCAGTTTATTATCGGACAGGGGCTACGGGCAGTACTTC

clone_size: -
j_call: TRBJ2-7
v_call: TRBV13
d_call: TRBD2
cdr3_aa: CASRGGTYEQYF
cdr3_nt: TGTGCCAGCCGGGGAGGGACCTACGAGCAGTACTTC

clone_size: -
j_call: TRBJ1-2
v_call: TRBV4-3
d_call: TRBD1
cdr3_aa: CASSQAQGARGYGYTF
cdr3_nt: TGCGCCAGCAGCCAAGCTCAGGGGGCAAGAGGCTATGGCTACACCTTC

clone_size: few
j_call: TRBJ1-1
v_call: TRBV10-2
d_call: -
cdr3_aa: CASNTGPTEAFF
cdr3_nt: TGCGCCAGCAACACAGGTCCCACTGAAGCTTTCTTT

clone_size: -
j_call: TRBJ2-7
v_call: TRBV12-5
d_call: TRBD1
cdr3_aa: CASGSPITRGYDSYEQYF
cdr3_nt: TGTGCTAGTGGTTCCCCCATCACCAGGGGGTACGACTCCTACGAGCAGTACTTC

clone_size: medium-sized
j_call: TRBJ1-5
v_call: TRBV13
d_call: -
cdr3_aa: CASSLGQAANQPQHF
cdr3_nt: TGTGCCAGCAGCTTAGGACAGGCGGCCAATCAGCCCCAGCATTTT

clone_size: -
j_call: TRBJ1-4
v_call: TRBV4-3
d_call: -
cdr3_aa: CASSHGSRLMNEKLFF
cdr3_nt: TGCGCCAGCAGCCACGGATCCCGACTGATGAATGAAAAACTGTTTTTT

clone_size: -
j_call: TRBJ2-7
v_call: TRBV7-2
d_call: TRBD1
cdr3_aa: CASSVGQGLYEQYF
cdr3_nt: TGTGCCAGCAGCGTCGGACAGGGGTTGTACGAGCAGTACTTC

clone_size: few
j_call: TRBJ2-7
v_call: TRBV21-1
d_call: -
cdr3_aa: CASSKLISPCRDHEQYF
cdr3_nt: TGTGCCAGCAGCAAATTAATTTCGCCCTGCAGGGATCACGAGCAGTACTTC

clone_size: few
j_call: TRBJ2-7
v_call: TRBV6-5
d_call: -
cdr3_aa: CASSYTGYEQYF
cdr3_nt: TGTGCCAGCAGTTACACCGGGTACGAGCAGTACTTC

clone_size: -
j_call: TRBJ1-6
v_call: TRBV5-4
d_call: TRBD1
cdr3_aa: CASSPTGVEYNSPLHF
cdr3_nt: TGTGCCAGCAGCCCGACAGGGGTAGAATATAATTCACCCCTCCACTTT

clone_size: -
j_call: TRBJ2-1
v_call: TRBV5-1
d_call: TRBD2
cdr3_aa: CASTPSGGVYNEQFF
cdr3_nt: TGCGCCAGCACCCCTAGCGGGGGGGTGTACAATGAGCAGTTCTTC

clone_size: -
j_call: TRBJ2-1
v_call: TRBV2
d_call: TRBD2
cdr3_aa: CASSDFRGGPYNEQFF
cdr3_nt: TGTGCCAGCAGCGACTTCCGCGGGGGGCCCTACAATGAGCAGTTCTTC

clone_size: -
j_call: TRBJ2-7
v_call: TRBV28
d_call: -
cdr3_aa: CASSLFGGTSYEQYF
cdr3_nt: TGTGCCAGCAGTTTATTTGGCGGGACCTCTTACGAGCAGTACTTC

clone_size: -
j_call: TRBJ2-7
v_call: TRBV10-2
d_call: TRBD2
cdr3_aa: CASSESLGLASYEQYF
cdr3_nt: TGCGCCAGCAGTGAGTCTCTGGGACTAGCGTCCTACGAGCAGTACTTC

clone_size: -
j_call: TRBJ1-1
v_call: TRBV6-6
d_call: -
cdr3_aa: CASSYGLTNTEAFF
cdr3_nt: TGTGCCAGCAGTTACGGACTGACGAACACTGAAGCTTTCTTT

clone_size: -
j_call: TRBJ2-7
v_call: TRBV7-9
d_call: TRBD1
cdr3_aa: CASSITGTAYEQYF
cdr3_nt: TGTGCCAGCAGCATCACCGGGACAGCCTACGAGCAGTACTTC

clone_size: -
j_call: TRBJ2-3
v_call: TRBV14
d_call: -
cdr3_aa: CASRTLGGTQYF
cdr3_nt: TGTGCCAGCAGAACCTTAGGGGGTACGCAGTATTTT

clone_size: -
j_call: TRBJ1-2
v_call: TRBV5-4
d_call: TRBD1
cdr3_aa: CASSYSTGWNGYTF
cdr3_nt: TGTGCCAGCAGCTATTCGACAGGGTGGAATGGCTACACCTTC

clone_size: -
j_call: TRBJ2-3
v_call: TRBV30
d_call: -
cdr3_aa: CAWSTLQGWTQYF
cdr3_nt: TGTGCCTGGAGTACCTTACAGGGCTGGACGCAGTATTTT

clone_size: few
j_call: TRBJ2-7
v_call: TRBV6-1
d_call: -
cdr3_aa: CASSDSYEQYF
cdr3_nt: TGTGCCAGCAGTGACTCGTACGAGCAGTACTTC

clone_size: medium-sized
j_call: TRBJ1-5
v_call: TRBV19
d_call: -
cdr3_aa: CASSWGVQPQHF
cdr3_nt: TGTGCCAGTAGTTGGGGGGTTCAGCCCCAGCATTTT

clone_size: once
j_call: TRBJ2-3
v_call: TRBV7-9
d_call: TRBD1
cdr3_aa: CASSLEYGQATQYF
cdr3_nt: TGTGCCAGCAGCTTAGAATATGGACAGGCTACGCAGTATTTT

clone_size: -
j_call: TRBJ1-1
v_call: TRBV19
d_call: -
cdr3_aa: CASSWGGTEAFF
cdr3_nt: TGTGCCAGTAGTTGGGGCGGCACTGAAGCTTTCTTT

clone_size: -
j_call: TRBJ1-1
v_call: TRBV27
d_call: -
cdr3_aa: CASSLGLNTEAFF
cdr3_nt: TGTGCCAGCAGTCTTGGACTAAACACTGAAGCTTTCTTT

clone_size: -
j_call: TRBJ1-6
v_call: TRBV27
d_call: -
cdr3_aa: CASSLGGISYNSPLHF
cdr3_nt: TGTGCCAGCAGTTTAGGAGGTATCTCCTATAATTCACCCCTCCACTTT

clone_size: once
j_call: TRBJ2-7
v_call: TRBV27
d_call: TRBD1
cdr3_aa: CASSSPGRTGWYEQYF
cdr3_nt: TGTGCCAGCAGTTCCCCAGGACGGACAGGGTGGTACGAGCAGTACTTC

clone_size: -
j_call: TRBJ1-2
v_call: TRBV7-9
d_call: TRBD1
cdr3_aa: CASSPTGTGGYSYGYTF
cdr3_nt: TGTGCCAGCAGCCCAACCGGGACAGGGGGATATAGCTATGGCTACACCTTC

clone_size: -
j_call: TRBJ2-7
v_call: TRBV6-5
d_call: -
cdr3_aa: CASSYSSGQISYEQYF
cdr3_nt: TGTGCCAGCAGTTACTCCTCAGGACAGATTTCCTACGAGCAGTACTTC

clone_size: medium-sized
j_call: TRBJ1-3
v_call: TRBV28
d_call: TRBD1
cdr3_aa: CASSSPRGQGKHTIYF
cdr3_nt: TGTGCCAGCAGCTCCCCCAGGGGGCAGGGGAAGCACACCATATATTTT

clone_size: -
j_call: TRBJ1-1
v_call: TRBV7-9
d_call: -
cdr3_aa: CASSHTDRTRGTEAFF
cdr3_nt: TGTGCCAGCAGCCACACCGACAGGACCCGGGGCACTGAAGCTTTCTTT

clone_size: -
j_call: TRBJ1-1
v_call: TRBV28
d_call: -
cdr3_aa: CASSSGGASNTGAFF
cdr3_nt: TGTGCCAGCAGTTCCGGGGGAGCGTCGAATACGGGAGCTTTCTTT

clone_size: -
j_call: TRBJ1-2
v_call: TRBV2
d_call: -
cdr3_aa: CASSEVSGANYGYTF
cdr3_nt: TGTGCCAGTAGTGAAGTGTCAGGGGCCAACTATGGCTACACCTTC

clone_size: -
j_call: TRBJ2-7
v_call: TRBV27
d_call: -
cdr3_aa: CASSLIPGQEQYF
cdr3_nt: TGTGCCAGCAGTTTAATCCCAGGCCAGGAGCAGTACTTC

clone_size: -
j_call: TRBJ1-2
v_call: TRBV9
d_call: -
cdr3_aa: CASSENTGDGGYTF
cdr3_nt: TGTGCCAGCAGCGAAAATACGGGGGATGGTGGCTACACCTTC

clone_size: -
j_call: TRBJ1-1
v_call: TRBV10-1
d_call: -
cdr3_aa: CASSNDGMNTEAFF
cdr3_nt: TGCGCCAGCAGTAACGACGGGATGAACACTGAAGCTTTCTTT

clone_size: -
j_call: TRBJ2-7
v_call: TRBV18
d_call: -
cdr3_aa: CASSPPTSYEQYF
cdr3_nt: TGTGCCAGCTCACCACCAACTTCCTACGAGCAGTACTTC

clone_size: -
j_call: TRBJ2-1
v_call: TRBV29-1
d_call: -
cdr3_aa: CSVEFVGSSYNEQFF
cdr3_nt: TGCAGCGTTGAATTCGTCGGGAGCTCCTACAATGAGCAGTTCTTC

clone_size: -
j_call: TRBJ2-7
v_call: TRBV10-1
d_call: -
cdr3_aa: CASSESSDYDEQYF
cdr3_nt: TGCGCCAGCAGTGAGTCGTCAGACTACGACGAGCAGTACTTC

clone_size: -
j_call: TRBJ2-5
v_call: TRBV2
d_call: TRBD2
cdr3_aa: CASRELAGPTQETQYF
cdr3_nt: TGTGCCAGCAGGGAACTAGCGGGGCCAACCCAAGAGACCCAGTACTTC

clone_size: -
j_call: TRBJ2-7
v_call: TRBV11-2
d_call: TRBD1
cdr3_aa: CASSLKTGVEQYF
cdr3_nt: TGTGCCAGCAGCTTAAAGACAGGGGTCGAGCAGTACTTC

clone_size: -
j_call: TRBJ2-3
v_call: TRBV5-1
d_call: TRBD2
cdr3_aa: CASSAGTSSSDTQYF
cdr3_nt: TGCGCCAGCAGCGCCGGGACTAGTTCATCAGATACGCAGTATTTT

clone_size: -
j_call: TRBJ2-3
v_call: TRBV6-1
d_call: -
cdr3_aa: CASSESTVSDTQYF
cdr3_nt: TGTGCCAGCAGTGAGTCCACAGTGTCAGATACGCAGTATTTT

clone_size: -
j_call: TRBJ2-7
v_call: TRBV4-3
d_call: TRBD1
cdr3_aa: CASSQDGGTGTYEQYF
cdr3_nt: TGCGCCAGCAGCCAAGATGGGGGGACAGGTACCTACGAGCAGTACTTC

clone_size: -
j_call: TRBJ1-2
v_call: TRBV19
d_call: -
cdr3_aa: CASSPGTPRSLYGYTF
cdr3_nt: TGTGCCAGTAGTCCGGGGACACCACGTTCCCTCTATGGCTACACCTTC

clone_size: -
j_call: TRBJ2-5
v_call: TRBV28
d_call: -
cdr3_aa: CASSTTGYQETQYF
cdr3_nt: TGTGCCAGCAGCACCACAGGGTACCAAGAGACCCAGTACTTC

clone_size: -
j_call: TRBJ2-5
v_call: TRBV9
d_call: TRBD1
cdr3_aa: CASSAQGAHGETQYF
cdr3_nt: TGTGCCAGCAGCGCCCAGGGGGCGCACGGGGAGACCCAGTACTTC

clone_size: medium-sized
j_call: TRBJ2-7
v_call: TRBV7-3
d_call: TRBD2
cdr3_aa: CASSLSGGASEQYF
cdr3_nt: TGTGCCAGCAGCTTGAGCGGGGGGGCCTCGGAGCAGTACTTC

clone_size: -
j_call: TRBJ2-1
v_call: TRBV2
d_call: -
cdr3_aa: CASSESVGSSYNEQFF
cdr3_nt: TGTGCCAGCAGTGAGTCGGTGGGGAGCTCCTACAATGAGCAGTTCTTC

clone_size: -
j_call: TRBJ2-7
v_call: TRBV27
d_call: TRBD1
cdr3_aa: CATRWGQGSYEQYF
cdr3_nt: TGTGCCACCCGGTGGGGACAGGGTTCCTACGAGCAGTACTTC

clone_size: -
j_call: TRBJ2-7
v_call: TRBV6-6
d_call: TRBD1
cdr3_aa: CASSGQVSSYEQYF
cdr3_nt: TGTGCCAGCAGTGGACAGGTTAGCTCCTACGAGCAGTACTTC